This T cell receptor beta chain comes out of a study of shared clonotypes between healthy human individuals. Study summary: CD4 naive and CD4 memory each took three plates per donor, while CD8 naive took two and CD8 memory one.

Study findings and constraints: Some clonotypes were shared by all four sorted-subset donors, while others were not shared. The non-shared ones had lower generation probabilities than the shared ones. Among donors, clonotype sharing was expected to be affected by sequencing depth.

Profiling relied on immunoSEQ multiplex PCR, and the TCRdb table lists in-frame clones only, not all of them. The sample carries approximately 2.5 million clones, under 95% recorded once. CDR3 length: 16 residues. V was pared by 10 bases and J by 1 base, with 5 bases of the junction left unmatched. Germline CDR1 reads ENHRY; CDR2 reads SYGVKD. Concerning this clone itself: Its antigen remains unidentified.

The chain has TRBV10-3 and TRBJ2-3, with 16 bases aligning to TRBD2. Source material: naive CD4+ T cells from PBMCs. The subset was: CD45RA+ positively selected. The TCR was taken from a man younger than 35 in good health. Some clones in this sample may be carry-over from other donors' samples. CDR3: CATGTSGRDGTDTQYF. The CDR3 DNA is TGTGCCACCGGGACTAGCGGGAGGGACGGCACAGATACGCAGTATTTT.